This TCR beta chain comes out of a study of T cells after yellow fever vaccination. Study results and limitations: The secondary T-cell response peaked on day 5, not day 15, but was weaker.

Trimming took 3 bases from V and 2 from J, leaving 15 bases between them. Germline V gene lookup returns CDR1 DFQATT and CDR2 SNEGSKA (reference sequence). This CDR3 is built from 15 residues. In its sample, this clonotype was seen many times. The antigen remains undetermined. TCRdb fed the 5' RACE reads into MiXCR, producing one record per CDR3 protein. The sample has roughly 150,000 distinct CDR3 sequences, almost 7% seen once. The chain combines TRBV20-1 with TRBJ2-3; tentatively, D is TRBD1 or TRBD2 (5 bases each). This specimen consisted of CD4+ T cells sorted from PBMCs, obtained 5 days after the first yellow fever vaccination. The origin of this receptor is a man in his late teens or twenties who received the YFV17D yellow fever vaccine. In nucleotides, the CDR3 is TGCAGTGCTAGGGGGGACGCCCGATTCACAGATACGCAGTATTTT. Protein: CSARGDARFTDTQYF.